This T cell receptor beta chain emerged from a study of OX40 agonist ivuxolimab in advanced cancers. Overall study: The mean age was approximately 60 years, ranging from 23 to 79, with approximately 83% of participants male.

A history of autoimmune disease or systemic immunosuppression excluded patients. Germline lookup yields CDR1 SNHLY and CDR2 FYNNEI. The V end lost 8 bases, the J end lost 8 bases, and 7 bases lay between the germline ends. The length of the CDR3 is 9 residues. Measured with immunoSEQ multiplex PCR; TCRdb has only the in-frame clones, and not every one. The sample has about 150,000 clones; roughly 94% are singletons. The chain is built from TRBV2 and TRBJ2-7; D is undetermined. This TCR was recovered from an adult with an advanced solid tumor such as melanoma, head and neck, liver or kidney cancer. Material: CD4+ or CD8+ T cells sorted from blood, obtained in a trial of the OX40 agonist ivuxolimab. The CDR3 sequence is CASVPKQYF. The CDR3 nucleotides are TGTGCCAGCGTTCCTAAGCAGTACTTC. The complete variable domain, with remaining parts taken from reference TRBV2 and TRBJ2-7, reads EPEVTQTPSHQVTQMGQEVILRCVPISNHLYFYWYRQILGQKVEFLVSFYNNEISEKSEIFDDQFSVERPDGSNFTLKIRSTKLEDSAMYFCASVPKQYFGPGTRLTVT.